The 19 T cell receptor beta chains below come from one sample, sequenced in a study of blood T cell repertoires in COVID-19. Using immunoSEQ multiplex PCR, the repertoire was profiled, and TCRdb retains in-frame clones only, with some absent. The table shows over 250,000 clones, with 91% occurring only once. The sample was peripheral blood. Every receptor here comes from a woman aged 30 to 39 with COVID-19, enrolled during active disease.

This chain joins TRBV7-2 and TRBJ1-1, with 9 bases matching TRBD1. Germline V gene sequence: CDR1 SGHTA, CDR2 FQGNSA. CDR3 size: 15 residues. The V segment lost 6 bases and the J segment 4 bases; nucleotides outside the gene matches: 9. CDR3 region: CASSYSGQGLTEAFF. CDR3 coding DNA: TGTGCCAGCAGTTATTCGGGACAGGGCCTCACTGAAGCTTTCTTT.

The genes are TRBV3-1 (or the pseudogene TRBV3-2) and TRBJ1-1, with D tentatively TRBD1 (6 bases). V was shortened by 4 bases and J by 10 bases, with 13 bases between the two germline ends. Germline lookup yields CDR1 LGHDT and CDR2 YNNKEL (reference sequence). CDR3 length: 12 amino acids. The CDR3 sequence is CASSPLRGTAFF. The DNA for the CDR3 is TGTGCCAGCAGCCCCCTGAGGGGGACAGCTTTCTTT.

The chain is built from TRBV18 and TRBJ1-1; D is uncertain. CDR1 is KGHSH, CDR2 LQKENI, per germline. V was cut by 3 bases and J by 5 bases, with 19 bases left in between. This CDR3 comprises 16 residues. In DNA form, the CDR3 reads TGTGCCAGCTCACCGGGGTTAAGGAGGGCTCCAACTGAAGCTTTCTTT. Residues: CASSPGLRRAPTEAFF.

This rearrangement joins TRBV5-1 to TRBJ1-4; TRBD1 is a possible D gene (5 bases). The germline V and J ends were trimmed by 0 bases and 4 bases, with 10 bases remaining between them. The CDR3 runs to 15 residues. Looked up from germline, CDR1 is SGHRS and CDR2 is YFSETQ. The CDR3 loop reads CASSLASGFNEKLFF. The DNA of the CDR3 is TGCGCCAGCAGCTTGGCTTCAGGGTTTAATGAAAAACTGTTTTTT.

V gene TRBV5-1 combines with J gene TRBJ2-3; 7 bases map to TRBD1. The germline V gene has CDR1 SGHRS and CDR2 YFSETQ. The CDR3 spans 14 residues. Trimming removed 5 bases from V and 3 bases from J; junction bases left unmatched: 6. The CDR3: CASREGAMTDTQYF. The CDR3 region has the DNA TGCGCCAGCAGAGAGGGGGCTATGACAGATACGCAGTATTTT.

The rearrangement joins TRBV14 to TRBJ2-3; weak D call: TRBD2 (6 bases). Germline V gene sequence: CDR1 SGHDN, CDR2 FVKESK. The CDR3 extends over 16 amino acids. Trimming cost V 4 bases and J 1 base, with 15 bases left between them. The CDR3 DNA follows: TGTGCCAGCAGCCGATCACCGGGACTTCGCACAGATACGCAGTATTTT. Its translation is CASSRSPGLRTDTQYF.

This sequence joins TRBV12-5 and TRBJ1-1, with a possible D match to TRBD1 (6 bases). The germline CDR1 and CDR2 sequences are LGHNT and FRNRAP. Trimming left V 6 bases short and J 6 bases short, with 17 bases between. The CDR3 runs 14 residues. CDR3 protein: CASGPGQLIAEAFF. The CDR3 DNA reads as TGTGCTAGTGGCCCCGGACAGTTAATCGCTGAAGCTTTCTTT.

This sequence joins TRBV7-2 and TRBJ2-7, with TRBD2 identical over 8 bases. The CDR3 extends over 15 amino acids. V gave up 5 bases and J gave up 0 bases; unmatched junction bases: 6. CDR1 and CDR2 (germline): SGHTA, FQGNSA. The CDR3: CASSPVAGNSYEQYF. The CDR3 coding sequence is TGTGCCAGCAGCCCAGTAGCGGGAAACTCCTACGAGCAGTACTTC.

The gene calls are TRBV7-3 and TRBJ2-3; the match to TRBD1 covers 9 bases. Per germline, CDR1 SGHTA and CDR2 FQGTGA. Trimming took 4 bases from V and 4 from J; bases not matched to a gene: 6. The CDR3 spans 15 residues. CDR3 loop: CASSSGQGGADTQYF. DNA of the CDR3: TGTGCCAGCAGCTCGGGACAGGGAGGAGCAGATACGCAGTATTTT.

V gene TRBV19 combines with J gene TRBJ1-4, with 8 positions matching TRBD1. J lost 7 bases, V lost 8 bases, and 9 bases had no gene match. The germline CDR1 and CDR2 sequences are LNHDA and SQIVND (reference sequence). This CDR3 has 14 amino acids. The CDR3 sequence is CASATGGSGEKLFF. The CDR3 nucleotides read TGTGCCAGTGCAACAGGGGGTTCGGGTGAAAAACTGTTTTTT.

This sequence joins TRBV6-5 and TRBJ1-5, with D possibly being TRBD1 (5 bases). The CDR3 totals 12 residues. V lost 8 bases, J lost 4 bases, and 9 bases lay in between. CDR1 and CDR2 (germline): MNHEY, SVGAGI. CDR3 loop: CASGRGNQPQHF. The DNA of the CDR3 is TGTGCCAGCGGGCGGGGGAATCAGCCCCAGCATTTT.

The rearrangement links TRBV20-1 to TRBJ2-2; 9 bases align to TRBD2. Per germline, CDR1 DFQATT and CDR2 SNEGSKA (reference sequence). The CDR3 runs to 16 residues. The V segment lost 3 bases and the J segment 0 bases; nucleotides outside the gene matches: 5. This chain's CDR3 is CSASRLAGPNTGELFF. CDR3 coding DNA: TGCAGTGCTAGTCGGCTAGCGGGACCGAACACCGGGGAGCTGTTTTTT.

V and J are TRBV9 and TRBJ1-2, with 8 bases matching TRBD1. V gave up 4 bases and J gave up 5 bases; unmatched junction bases: 10. This CDR3 is 15 amino acids long. The germline V gene encodes CDR1 SGDLS and CDR2 YYNGEE. CDR3 protein: CASSPAGTGAYGYTF. The DNA of the CDR3 is TGTGCCAGCAGCCCCGCCGGGACAGGAGCTTATGGCTACACCTTC.

The gene calls are TRBV11-2 and TRBJ2-7, with a tentative D call TRBD1 (5 bases). The length of the CDR3 is 16 residues. V lost 1 base to trimming and J lost 3 bases, with 16 bases between them. In germline, CDR1 is SGHAT, CDR2 FQNNGV. CDR3 loop: CASSLGGLSSGYEQYF. The CDR3 nucleotides are TGTGCCAGCAGCTTAGGGGGCCTCTCTTCGGGCTACGAGCAGTACTTC.

This clone was detected only once. The V call is TRBV30, the J call TRBJ1-2, with 8 positions matching TRBD1. There are 15 residues in the CDR3. Germline values: CDR1 GTSNPN, CDR2 SVGIG (reference sequence). V lost 6 bases to trimming and J lost 5 bases; unmatched junction nucleotides: 14. The CDR3 is CACSPGQVSFYGYTF. The CDR3 coding sequence is TGTGCCTGTTCTCCGGGACAGGTGTCCTTTTATGGCTACACCTTC.

V usage is TRBV30 and J usage is TRBJ2-3; 8 bases are a match to TRBD1. This CDR3 has 16 amino acids. Germline lookup yields CDR1 GTSNPN and CDR2 SVGIG (reference sequence). V shed 0 bases and J 1 base; nucleotides not matched to a gene: 6. The chain's CDR3 is CAWSVGLTGGTDTQYF. CDR3 DNA sequence: TGTGCCTGGAGTGTAGGGTTGACAGGGGGCACAGATACGCAGTATTTT.

The J gene is TRBJ2-3, the V gene TRBV9, with 15 bases matching TRBD2. Germline CDR1 reads SGDLS; CDR2 reads YYNGEE. J gave up 5 bases and V 3 bases, and 7 bases lay outside the gene matches. There are 17 residues in the CDR3. The chain's CDR3 is CASSGRAGLAGGDTQYF. The CDR3 nucleotides read TGTGCCAGCAGCGGTAGGGCGGGACTAGCGGGAGGAGATACGCAGTATTTT.

The chain couples TRBV3-1 (or the pseudogene TRBV3-2) to TRBJ2-4, with a possible D match to TRBD1 (5 bases). Germline V gene data show CDR1 as LGHDT and CDR2 as YNNKEL (reference sequence). This CDR3 has 16 residues. The V and J ends lost 6 bases and 0 bases respectively, with 15 bases between them. The CDR3 DNA reads as TGTGCCAGCAGTCCAGACAGCTTAGGAGCCAAAAACATTCAGTACTTC. Translated: CASSPDSLGAKNIQYF.

The chain combines TRBV9 with TRBJ2-5, with D tentatively TRBD1 (6 bases). Germline CDR1 is SGDLS and CDR2 is YYNGEE. V was trimmed by 0 bases and J by 1 base, leaving 7 bases between them. This CDR3 is built from 14 residues. The CDR3 bases are TGTGCCAGCAGCGTAGGGACAGTCCAAGAGACCCAGTACTTC. This codes for CASSVGTVQETQYF.